One and the same sample provided the 21 T cell receptor beta chains below, sequenced in a study. Sequencing was performed with immunoSEQ multiplex PCR; in TCRdb, only in-frame clones are kept and a portion is missing. The sample lists 68,000 or so clones; about 94% were seen once. Sequenced material: PBMCs. Every receptor here comes from a middle-aged man with rheumatoid arthritis.

The chain joins TRBV6-6 to TRBJ1-6, with D perhaps TRBD1 (5 bases). Trimming took off 0 bases at V and 14 bases at J, with 8 bases between the two ends. The germline V gene has CDR1 MNHNY and CDR2 SVGAGI (reference sequence). The CDR3 length is 12 residues. CDR3 loop: CASSYSGESLHF. The DNA for the CDR3 is TGTGCCAGCAGTTACTCAGGGGAATCCCTCCACTTT.

The rearrangement links TRBV19 to TRBJ1-3; unclear D gene. This CDR3 has 13 amino acids. Trimming took off 3 bases at V and 3 bases at J, with 6 bases between the two ends. Germline assignment: CDR1 LNHDA and CDR2 SQIVND (reference sequence). The CDR3 nucleotides are TGTGCCAGTAGTATCACGCTTGGAAACACCATATATTTT. As protein: CASSITLGNTIYF.

The V gene is TRBV28, the J gene TRBJ2-7; 10 bases align to TRBD1. The CDR3 covers 15 residues. Per germline, CDR1 MDHEN and CDR2 SYDVKM. V was pared by 8 bases and J by 7 bases, with 14 bases of the junction left unmatched. The CDR3 bases are TGTGCCAGCCTTTACGCTGGGACAGGGGTGAGAGAGCAGTACTTC. This sequence encodes CASLYAGTGVREQYF.

This clone occurred once. The chain links TRBV3-1 (or the pseudogene TRBV3-2) to TRBJ2-1; 11 nucleotides align to TRBD2. After removal of 1 base from V and 1 base from J, the junction contained 21 bases not matched to a gene. CDR3 length: 23 amino acids. Germline CDR1 is LGHDT and CDR2 is YNNKEL (reference sequence). CDR3 region: CASSQAVSPGNSGRALSYNEQFF. CDR3 sequence (DNA): TGTGCCAGCAGCCAAGCTGTATCCCCCGGTAATAGCGGGAGGGCCTTATCCTACAATGAGCAGTTCTTC.

The V gene is TRBV29-1, the J gene TRBJ2-5, with TRBD1 identical over 7 bases. Per germline, CDR1 SQVTM and CDR2 ANQGSEA. The CDR3 length is 14 residues. Losses at the gene ends were 4 bases for V and 1 base for J; bases not matched to a gene: 6. The CDR3 is CSVGLGTAQETQYF. CDR3 in DNA: TGCAGCGTTGGATTGGGGACAGCCCAAGAGACCCAGTACTTC. Complete variable domain (other parts from reference TRBV29-1 and TRBJ2-5): SAVISQKPSRDICQRGTSLTIQCQVDSQVTMMFWYRQQPGQSLTLIATANQGSEATYESGFVIDKFPISRPNLTFSTLTVSNMSPEDSSIYLCSVGLGTAQETQYFGPGTRLLVL.

This chain links TRBV6-6 with TRBJ2-1; 10 nucleotides agree with TRBD2. The trim removed 7 bases at V and 8 bases at J, leaving 14 bases unmatched. Germline loops: CDR1 MNHNY, CDR2 SVGAGI (reference sequence). The CDR3 sequence is 16 residues long. The CDR3 loop is CASILSSASGSHEQFF. The CDR3 nucleotides read TGTGCCAGCATCCTATCCAGCGCTAGCGGGAGCCATGAGCAGTTCTTC.

The chain couples TRBV21-1 to TRBJ2-3; the tabulated D call, TRBD2, remains unverified against the DNA. TRBV21-1 is shown as a pseudogene. There are 17 residues in the CDR3. DNA of the CDR3: TGTGCCAGCAGCAAAGAATTGGCGGAATCTAGCACAGATACGCAGTATTTT. Amino acids: CASSKELAESSTDTQYF.

The gene calls are TRBV6-2 or TRBV6-3 and TRBJ2-1; tentative D call: TRBD2 (7 bases). The germline V gene has CDR1 MNHEY and CDR2 SVGEGT. V was shortened by 2 bases and J by 7 bases, with 15 bases between the two germline ends. The CDR3 runs to 15 residues. CDR3 region: CASSYGGGARNEQFF. The CDR3 bases are TGTGCCAGCAGTTACGGTGGGGGGGCCCGAAATGAGCAGTTCTTC.

Comments on this clone: The junction and the germline gene differ at one end; a read error may be behind it. The CDR3: CTSSFYGGLLYEQYF. CDR3 DNA: TGTACCAGCAGCTTTTATGGCGGGCTTCTCTACGAGCAGTACTTC. V is TRBV11-2 and J is TRBJ2-7; maybe TRBD2 (5 bases). There are 15 residues in the CDR3. Germline CDR1 is SGHAT and CDR2 is FQNNGV.

The chain links TRBV7-8 to TRBJ1-5; 11 nucleotides line up with TRBD1. The germline V gene encodes CDR1 SGHVS and CDR2 FQNEAQ. The trim removed 5 bases at V and 7 bases at J, leaving 10 bases unmatched. The CDR3 covers 16 residues. The CDR3 DNA reads TGTGCCAGCAGCACCGGGACAGGGGGACGGTGGCAGCCCCAGCATTTT. Protein: CASSTGTGGRWQPQHF.

The chain uses TRBV7-9 and TRBJ1-2; tentative D call: TRBD1 (6 bases). CDR1 SEHNR and CDR2 FQNEAQ come from the germline V gene (reference sequence). V shed 5 bases and J shed 3 bases, with 7 bases lying between them. The CDR3 extends over 12 amino acids. DNA for the CDR3: TGTGCCAGCAGCAGGGGGGACTATGGCTACACCTTC. Encoded protein: CASSRGDYGYTF. Drawing the rest from reference TRBV7-9 and TRBJ1-2, the complete variable domain is DTGVSQNPRHKITKRGQNVTFRCDPISEHNRLYWYRQTLGQGPEFLTYFQNEAQLEKSRLLSDRFSAERPKGSFSTLEIQRTEQGDSAMYLCASSRGDYGYTFGSGTRLTVV.

This chain connects TRBV5-6 to TRBJ1-1; D is possibly TRBD1 (6 bases). From germline, CDR1 is SGHDT and CDR2 YYEEEE. The length of the CDR3 is 14 residues. The ends were cut back, 4 bases at V and 6 bases at J, with 16 bases in the middle. The CDR3 nucleotides are TGTGCCAGCAGCGTACGACAGGCGAGAGCTGAAGCTTTCTTT. Its translation is CASSVRQARAEAFF.

The chain is built from TRBV2 and TRBJ2-5, with TRBD1 matching over 7 bases. CDR1 is SNHLY and CDR2 is FYNNEI in the germline V gene. Trimming took 6 bases from V and 5 from J; bases not matched to a gene: 9. The CDR3 consists of 14 residues. The CDR3 DNA follows: TGTGCCAGCAGCCCCAGGGGGTTTGGCGAGACCCAGTACTTC. Translated: CASSPRGFGETQYF.

The chain is built from TRBV27 and TRBJ2-2; 7 bases align to TRBD1. This CDR3 is built from 15 residues. J lost 5 bases, V lost 7 bases, and 10 bases had no gene match. Germline V CDR1 and CDR2: MNHEY, SMNVEV (reference sequence). CDR3 sequence reads: CASTIDRAGTGELFF. The CDR3 region has the DNA TGTGCCAGCACCATAGACAGGGCAGGGACCGGGGAGCTGTTTTTT.

The CDR3 is CASSVGLPDSYEQYF. DNA for the CDR3: TGTGCCAGCAGCGTAGGCTTGCCGGATAGCTACGAGCAGTACTTC. The chain couples TRBV9 to TRBJ2-7; D gene uncertain. This CDR3 spans 15 amino acids. V lost 0 bases and J lost 3, with 13 bases in between. Germline lookup yields CDR1 SGDLS and CDR2 YYNGEE.

V is TRBV10-3 and J is TRBJ1-2; 7 positions match TRBD1. CDR1 and CDR2 (germline): ENHRY, SYGVKD. The CDR3 consists of 13 residues. Germline trimming cut 7 bases from V and 7 bases from J; bases unmatched to any gene: 9. CDR3 sequence (DNA): TGTGCCATCAACAACGGACAGGCGAGTGGCTACACCTTC. Encoded protein: CAINNGQASGYTF.

The rearrangement uses TRBV3-1 (or the pseudogene TRBV3-2) and TRBJ2-1; D might be TRBD2 (6 bases). The germline V gene encodes CDR1 LGHDT and CDR2 YNNKEL (reference sequence). The CDR3 has 13 amino acids. Trimming removed 0 bases at V and 12 bases at J, with 12 bases between. Here the CDR3 reads CASSQDYGGTQFF. DNA for the CDR3: TGTGCCAGCAGCCAAGATTACGGAGGGACGCAGTTCTTC.

The chain carries TRBV7-2 and TRBJ2-3; TRBD1 matches 7 bases. V lost 6 bases, J lost 6 bases, and 6 bases stayed unmatched. The CDR3 loop spans 13 amino acids. Germline V gene lookup returns CDR1 SGHTA and CDR2 FQGNSA. As DNA, the CDR3 is TGTGCCAGCAGGATTGGGACAGCGGATACGCAGTATTTT. Its translation: CASRIGTADTQYF.

This chain connects TRBV6-5 to TRBJ1-1; D uncertain. CDR1 is MNHEY, CDR2 SVGAGI, per germline. V lost 6 bases, J lost 0 bases, and 11 bases lay in between. The CDR3 loop spans 14 amino acids. CDR3 region: CASRWKNMNTEAFF. Here the CDR3 DNA reads TGTGCCAGCAGATGGAAGAACATGAACACTGAAGCTTTCTTT.

This clone has just one count. The chain combines TRBV11-3 with TRBJ2-2, with 9 bases aligning to TRBD2. The CDR3 runs to 16 residues. The trim removed 1 base at V and 3 bases at J, leaving 3 bases unmatched. The germline V gene has CDR1 SGHNT and CDR2 YENEEA. The CDR3 spells CASSLASGDYTGELFF. The DNA of the CDR3 is TGTGCCAGCAGCTTAGCTAGCGGGGACTACACCGGGGAGCTGTTTTTT.

This chain links TRBV27 with TRBJ1-1; no clear D. Germline CDR1 is MNHEY and CDR2 is SMNVEV (reference sequence). CDR3 size: 12 residues. The V gene lost 3 bases and the J gene lost 5 bases, with 7 bases spanning the gap. The CDR3 DNA is TGTGCCAGCAGTTTTTCGGGGACTGAAGCTTTCTTT. This encodes CASSFSGTEAFF.